This T cell receptor (beta chain) appears in the sequencing data of a study of CD8+ T cells in alopecia areata. Study-level information: The drug, oral tofacitinib, was given to treated patients at 5 to 10 mg twice daily. The investigators scored severity in treated patients by the percentage of affected scalp area. Once tofacitinib had been taken for 6 to 18 months, 6 months off drug followed. General observations from the study: Between patients, shared TCR sequences were less clear than in mice. This was possibly due in part to HLA diversity in the patient population.

The treatment here: oral pan-JAK inhibitor, 5-10 mg twice daily. This clone was counted only a few times. The target antigen is unknown. Extracted RNA was reverse transcribed, and the resulting cDNA served as sequencing template. Measured with immunoSEQ multiplex PCR; TCRdb has only the in-frame clones, and not every one. This sample yields about 250,000 clones, of which 60% are seen a single time; around 0.92% belongs to the top ten. The CDR3 runs to 15 residues. Germline-derived CDR1 and CDR2 are LNHDA and SQIVND (reference sequence). Trimming left V 10 bases short and J 3 bases short, with 19 bases between.

This specimen was CD4+ T cells sorted from blood, taken around week 52, from a patient treated with tofacitinib. The receptor's source is a human donor with alopecia areata. V is TRBV19 and J is TRBJ1-5, with a possible D match to TRBD1 (5 bases). In nucleotides, the CDR3 is TGTGCCACCATGCGGGGCGCGGGCCTCAATCAGCCCCAGCATTTT. It yields the protein CATMRGAGLNQPQHF.